Shown below are 27 T cell receptor beta chains from a single sample sequenced in a study of graft-versus-host responses after intestinal transplantation. The protocol was immunoSEQ multiplex PCR, while the TCRdb copy is restricted to in-frame clones and leaves out a portion. This sample has fewer than 30,000 clones, with 80% to 90% found just once. This specimen consisted of PBMCs, obtained just over 450 days after intestinal transplant. These receptors came from a human patient who received an intestinal transplant, so some T cells may come from the graft donor.

The chain links TRBV29-1 to TRBJ1-2; 12 positions agree with TRBD1. V shed 1 base and J 9 bases; nucleotides not matched to a gene: 3. Germline assignment: CDR1 SQVTM and CDR2 ANQGSEA. CDR3 length: 13 amino acids. CDR3 nucleotides: TGCAGCGTTGAAGGCGGGACAGGGGGCCGCTACACCTTC. It translates to CSVEGGTGGRYTF.

The V and J genes are TRBV5-6 and TRBJ2-7, with D unresolved. In germline, CDR1 is SGHDT, CDR2 YYEEEE. The CDR3 runs 13 residues. Between the trimmed V and J ends, which lost 0 bases and 2 bases, there was a span of 6 bases. The CDR3 spells CASSLDRPYEQYF. In DNA form, the CDR3 reads TGTGCCAGCAGCTTGGATAGGCCCTACGAGCAGTACTTC.

The chain is built from TRBV5-4 and TRBJ1-2; possibly TRBD1 for D (6 bases). V lost 4 bases, J lost 2 bases, and 12 bases lay in between. Per the germline V gene, CDR1 is SGHNT and CDR2 is YYREEE (reference sequence). This CDR3 is built from 14 residues. The CDR3 sequence is CASSGGDTNYGYTF. Here the CDR3 DNA reads TGTGCCAGCAGCGGGGGGGACACGAACTATGGCTACACCTTC.

This clone was counted once. J is TRBJ1-5 and V is TRBV4-2; D is ambiguous. V was shortened by 0 bases and J by 0 bases, with 6 bases between the two germline ends. CDR3 length equals 15 residues. CDR1 and CDR2 (germline): LGHNA, YNFKEQ. The CDR3 loop reads CASSQEESSNQPQHF. Here the CDR3 DNA reads TGTGCCAGCAGCCAAGAGGAAAGTAGCAATCAGCCCCAGCATTTT.

V is TRBV18 and J is TRBJ2-3, with D unclear. The CDR3 loop spans 15 amino acids. V lost 6 bases to trimming and J lost 0 bases, with 13 bases between them. In germline, CDR1 is KGHSH, CDR2 LQKENI. The CDR3 sequence is CASSPPRASTDTQYF. CDR3 DNA sequence: TGTGCCAGCTCCCCCCCCCGGGCCAGCACAGATACGCAGTATTTT.

This clone was seen more than once but under ten times. The chain links TRBV5-8 to TRBJ2-1; 16 bases fit TRBD2. Germline loops: CDR1 SGHTS, CDR2 YDEGEE. V was pared by 4 bases and J by 7 bases, with 11 bases of the junction left unmatched. The CDR3 loop spans 18 amino acids. The CDR3 region is CASSPAPGLAGGMNEQFF. Here the CDR3 DNA reads TGTGCCAGCAGCCCGGCCCCGGGACTAGCGGGAGGGATGAATGAGCAGTTCTTC.

The chain combines TRBV6-5 with TRBJ2-1, with a possible D match to TRBD2 (6 bases). This CDR3 is built from 16 residues. Germline-derived CDR1 and CDR2 are MNHEY and SVGAGI. V was shortened by 0 bases and J by 7 bases, with 16 bases between the two germline ends. The CDR3 region is CASSYSKRELGNEQFF. As DNA, the CDR3 is TGTGCCAGCAGTTACTCGAAACGGGAGTTAGGGAATGAGCAGTTCTTC.

V is TRBV19 and J is TRBJ1-2; maybe TRBD1 (5 bases). This CDR3 has 14 residues. Trimming removed 5 bases at V and 6 bases at J, with 16 bases between. Germline V CDR1 and CDR2: LNHDA, SQIVND (reference sequence). CDR3 loop: CASSAGGLFHGYTF. CDR3 sequence (DNA): TGTGCCAGTAGTGCGGGGGGGTTATTCCATGGCTACACCTTC.

The chain joins TRBV5-4 to TRBJ2-4; TRBD1 is a possible D gene (6 bases). CDR3 length: 19 amino acids. Germline loops: CDR1 SGHNT, CDR2 YYREEE (reference sequence). V was clipped by 0 bases and J by 2 bases, with 21 bases between them. For the CDR3, the DNA is TGTGCCAGCAGCTTGGAGATTCAGGGGATGGTTTTTACCAAAAACATTCAGTACTTC. This sequence encodes CASSLEIQGMVFTKNIQYF. Full variable domain (remainder filled in from reference TRBV5-4 and TRBJ2-4): ETGVTQSPTHLIKTRGQQVTLRCSSQSGHNTVSWYQQALGQGPQFIFQYYREEENGRGNFPPRFSGLQFPNYSSELNVNALELDDSALYLCASSLEIQGMVFTKNIQYFGAGTRLSVL.

The rearrangement uses TRBV5-6 and TRBJ1-1; D remains unclear. CDR3 length equals 14 residues. Per the germline V gene, CDR1 is SGHDT and CDR2 is YYEEEE. Trimming cost V 4 bases and J 3 bases, with 13 bases left between them. The CDR3 reads CASSLVQLYTEAFF. For the CDR3, the DNA is TGTGCCAGCAGCCTCGTCCAATTATACACTGAAGCTTTCTTT. The full variable domain, with the rest looked up from reference TRBV5-6 and TRBJ1-1, is DAGVTQSPTHLIKTRGQQVTLRCSPKSGHDTVSWYQQALGQGPQFIFQYYEEEERQRGNFPDRFSGHQFPNYSSELNVNALLLGDSALYLCASSLVQLYTEAFFGQGTRLTVV.

V and J are TRBV10-3 and TRBJ2-7; D unclear. The CDR3 length is 11 residues. V was clipped by 8 bases and J by 1 base, with 6 bases between them. CDR1 ENHRY and CDR2 SYGVKD come from the germline V gene. The CDR3 bases are TGTGCCATCGGGTGGTCCTACGAGCAGTACTTC. It is translated as CAIGWSYEQYF.

The rearrangement links TRBV18 to TRBJ2-5; D is perhaps TRBD2 (5 bases). Germline lookup yields CDR1 KGHSH and CDR2 LQKENI. Between the trimmed V and J ends, which lost 3 bases and 1 base, there was a span of 15 bases. The CDR3 loop spans 16 amino acids. The CDR3 coding sequence is TGTGCCAGCTCACCCTTTGAGTGGGAGATCCAAGAGACCCAGTACTTC. It specifies CASSPFEWEIQETQYF.

The chain uses TRBV10-3 and TRBJ2-3; the match to TRBD2 covers 14 bases. Germline V gives CDR1 ENHRY, CDR2 SYGVKD. This CDR3 is 19 amino acids long. Trimming at V came to 4 bases and at J to 3 bases, leaving 12 bases not matched to a gene. The CDR3 region is CAISVAGLAGAEGTDTQYF. DNA for the CDR3: TGTGCCATCAGTGTTGCGGGACTAGCGGGAGCCGAGGGAACAGATACGCAGTATTTT.

The chain joins TRBV13 to TRBJ1-4, with TRBD1 matching over 8 bases. Germline values: CDR1 PRHDT, CDR2 FYEKMQ (reference sequence). The CDR3 length is 15 residues. With V trimmed by 3 bases and J by 8 bases, 8 bases remained unmatched. The CDR3 DNA is TGTGCCAGCAGCTTCCGGGTCAGGGGGCGAGAAAAACTGTTTTTT. Translation: CASSFRVRGREKLFF.

The CDR3 sequence is CASSRWTSGSTIYEQFF. The CDR3 DNA reads as TGCGCCAGCAGCCGGTGGACTAGCGGGAGTACAATATATGAGCAGTTCTTC. The V and J genes are TRBV5-1 and TRBJ2-1; 13 bases map to TRBD2. CDR1 is SGHRS, CDR2 YFSETQ, per germline. This CDR3 is 17 amino acids long. V dropped 4 bases and J dropped 8; count of bases not matched to a gene: 12. The whole variable domain, filled in from reference TRBV5-1 and TRBJ2-1, reads KAGVTQTPRYLIKTRGQQVTLSCSPISGHRSVSWYQQTPGQGLQFLFEYFSETQRNKGNFPGRFSGRQFSNSRSEMNVSTLELGDSALYLCASSRWTSGSTIYEQFFGPGTRLTVL.

J is TRBJ1-1 and V is TRBV5-6; no clear D gene. CDR1 is SGHDT and CDR2 is YYEEEE in the germline V gene. Between the trimmed V and J ends, which lost 4 bases and 1 base, there was a span of 8 bases. The CDR3 spans 13 residues. The CDR3 DNA reads as TGTGCCAGCAGCAGCCGAGGGAACACTGAAGCTTTCTTT. Residues: CASSSRGNTEAFF.

The rearrangement uses TRBV10-3 and TRBJ1-2; possible D gene TRBD1, 5 bases. V lost 2 bases and J lost 3, with 16 bases in between. In germline, CDR1 is ENHRY, CDR2 SYGVKD. The CDR3 is 16 amino acids. The CDR3 region is CAISETGASNYYGYTF. Written as DNA, the CDR3 is TGTGCCATCAGTGAGACTGGGGCCTCGAACTACTATGGCTACACCTTC.

V is TRBV30 and J is TRBJ1-1; unclear D gene. In germline, CDR1 is GTSNPN, CDR2 SVGIG (reference sequence). The CDR3 sequence is 12 residues long. V was shortened by 0 bases and J by 4 bases, with 6 bases between the two germline ends. The CDR3 nucleotides are TGTGCCTGGAGTGTGACCAGCACTGAAGCTTTCTTT. Translating it yields CAWSVTSTEAFF.

The table lists this clone with a count of one. V and J are TRBV18 and TRBJ2-7; no clear D. The CDR3 runs 12 residues. Trimming stripped 2 bases from V and 5 bases from J, with 7 bases between. From germline, CDR1 is KGHSH and CDR2 LQKENI. CDR3 amino acids: CASSPIGNEQYF. CDR3 DNA: TGTGCCAGCTCACCAATTGGGAACGAGCAGTACTTC.

The V and J genes are TRBV7-3 and TRBJ2-1; 12 bases are a match to TRBD2. V lost 4 bases and J lost 8; bases outside the gene matches: 15. Per the germline V gene, CDR1 is SGHTA and CDR2 is FQGTGA. The CDR3 runs 18 residues. CDR3 residues: CASSSRPLAGGLGDEQFF. CDR3 coding DNA: TGTGCCAGCAGCTCCCGGCCCCTAGCGGGAGGGCTGGGGGATGAGCAGTTCTTC.

This chain joins TRBV5-8 and TRBJ2-7; no definite D call. Germline CDR1 and CDR2: SGHTS and YDEGEE. This CDR3 has 13 residues. V was trimmed by 0 bases and J by 4 bases, leaving 8 bases between them. The CDR3: CASSLVGGYEQYF. As DNA, the CDR3 is TGTGCCAGCAGCTTGGTTGGTGGATACGAGCAGTACTTC.

The rearrangement joins TRBV23-1 to TRBJ2-3, with 10 nucleotides matching TRBD1. TRBV23-1 carries the ORF label, with uncertain function. With 2 bases clipped from V and 5 bases from J, the junction kept 13 bases outside the gene matches. The CDR3 spans 18 residues. CDR3 bases: TGCGCCAGCAGTCAAACCCCCCGGGACAGGGGTGGTAAAGATACGCAGTATTTT. This sequence encodes CASSQTPRDRGGKDTQYF.

The chain recombines TRBV18 with TRBJ1-1; no definite D call. Germline assignment: CDR1 KGHSH and CDR2 LQKENI. The CDR3 is 15 residues long. V lost 0 bases, J lost 5 bases, and 13 bases lay in between. The CDR3 nucleotides are TGTGCCAGCTCACCACCTAAACTAAGGCGAACTGAAGCTTTCTTT. Translated: CASSPPKLRRTEAFF. The whole variable domain, filled in from reference TRBV18 and TRBJ1-1, reads NAGVMQNPRHLVRRRGQEARLRCSPMKGHSHVYWYRQLPEEGLKFMVYLQKENIIDESGMPKERFSAEFPKEGPSILRIQQVVRGDSAAYFCASSPPKLRRTEAFFGQGTRLTVV.

This clone has only a few counts. The DNA of the CDR3 is TGTGCCTGGAGTACCGGACTAGCGGGAGCCCCCGGGGAGCTGTTTTTT. Protein: CAWSTGLAGAPGELFF. This chain connects TRBV30 to TRBJ2-2; 13 nucleotides agree with TRBD2. Germline CDR1 reads GTSNPN; CDR2 reads SVGIG (reference sequence). The CDR3 has 16 amino acids. V trimming: 2 bases; J trimming: 6 bases; junction bases outside the gene matches: 6.

The rearrangement links TRBV7-9 to TRBJ2-2; TRBD1 aligns across 8 bases. The germline CDR1 and CDR2 sequences are SEHNR and FQNEAQ (reference sequence). J lost 10 bases, V lost 5 bases, and 3 bases had no gene match. The CDR3 is 12 amino acids. The CDR3 sequence is CASSPDREELFF. Here the CDR3 DNA reads TGTGCCAGCAGCCCGGACAGGGAGGAGCTGTTTTTT.

J is TRBJ2-1 and V is TRBV6-1, with 15 positions matching TRBD2. Trimming cost V 1 base and J 9 bases; bases outside gene matches: 4. The CDR3 sequence is 16 residues long. The germline CDR1 and CDR2 sequences are MNHNS and SASEGT. For the CDR3, the DNA is TGTGCCAGCAGTGAAGGGACTAGCGGGAGGGCAGGTGAGCAGTTCTTC. Amino acids: CASSEGTSGRAGEQFF.

This sequence joins TRBV7-6 and TRBJ2-7, with unresolved D. Deletions cut 1 base from V and 0 bases from J, with 10 bases between. The CDR3 totals 15 residues. Germline CDR1 reads SGHVS; CDR2 reads FNYEAQ. The CDR3 loop reads CASSLEMGLSYEQYF. The DNA of the CDR3 is TGTGCCAGCAGCTTAGAGATGGGCCTCTCCTACGAGCAGTACTTC.